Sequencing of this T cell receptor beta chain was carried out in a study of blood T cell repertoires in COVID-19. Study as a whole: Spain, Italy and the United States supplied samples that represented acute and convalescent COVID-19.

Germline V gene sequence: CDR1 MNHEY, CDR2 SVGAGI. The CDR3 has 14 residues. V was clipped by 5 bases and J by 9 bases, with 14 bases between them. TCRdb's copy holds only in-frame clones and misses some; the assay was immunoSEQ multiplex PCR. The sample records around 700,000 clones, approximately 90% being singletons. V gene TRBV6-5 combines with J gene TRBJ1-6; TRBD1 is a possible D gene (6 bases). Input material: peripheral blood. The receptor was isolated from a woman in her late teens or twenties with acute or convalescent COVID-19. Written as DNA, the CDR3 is TGTGCCAGCAGTCCAGGGGACCCTACTTCACCCCTCCACTTT. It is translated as CASSPGDPTSPLHF.